The rows below give T cell receptor beta chains drawn from one sample of a study of shared clonotypes between healthy human individuals. Sequenced by immunoSEQ multiplex PCR; TCRdb stores in-frame clones only, minus some. The sample lists roughly 600,000 clones; 98% were seen once. The sequencing sample was made of naive CD8+ T cells sorted from blood. These receptors were obtained from a man aged 30-40 years in good health. CDR3s include the opening cysteine and the closing phenylalanine or tryptophan. A D gene is named only where the DNA matches it firmly.

D gene | J gene | CDR3 length | V gene | CDR3 DNA | CDR3 protein
. | TRBJ2-1 | 13 | TRBV5-1 | TGCGCCAGCAGCTTGTTACCGGAGGATGAGCAGTTCTTC | CASSLLPEDEQFF
TRBD2 | TRBJ2-7 | 15 | TRBV5-1 | TGCGCCAGCAGTGCGGGCGGGAGCCTCTCCTACGAGCAGTACTTC | CASSAGGSLSYEQYF
. | TRBJ1-5 | 16 | TRBV2 | TGTGCCAGCAGTGAAGCTCCGGGACTATACAATCAGCCCCAGCATTTT | CASSEAPGLYNQPQHF
TRBD2 | TRBJ2-7 | 14 | TRBV13 | TGTGCCAGCAGCTCTAGCGGGAGCGGGTACGAGCAGTACTTC | CASSSSGSGYEQYF
. | TRBJ2-1 | 14 | TRBV19 | TGTGCCAGTAGTTGGGACCCTCACTACAATGAGCAGTTCTTC | CASSWDPHYNEQFF
. | TRBJ1-1 | 13 | TRBV25-1 | TGTGCCAGCAGTGAAACAACGTACACTGAAGCTTTCTTT | CASSETTYTEAFF
TRBD2 | TRBJ2-5 | 15 | TRBV7-9 | TGTGCCAGCAGCTTAGTCCCGGGAGGCCGGGAGACCCAGTACTTC | CASSLVPGGRETQYF
TRBD2 | TRBJ2-3 | 18 | TRBV7-2 | TGTGCCAGCAGCCAATACAGCGGACTAGCGGATCTTACAGATACGCAGTATTTT | CASSQYSGLADLTDTQYF
TRBD1 | TRBJ2-1 | 15 | TRBV25-1 | TGTGCCAGCAGTCCTTTCCGGACAGGGGTCAATGAGCAGTTCTTC | CASSPFRTGVNEQFF
. | TRBJ2-7 | 14 | TRBV11-2 | TGTGCCAGCAGCTTAGCCCTCCGGCCCTACGAGCAGTACTTC | CASSLALRPYEQYF